A single sample gave rise to the 13 T cell receptor beta chains below, sequenced in a study of cytomegalovirus exposure and HLA in healthy donors. The protocol was immunoSEQ multiplex PCR, while the TCRdb copy is restricted to in-frame clones and leaves out a portion. The table includes about 130,000 clones, about 88% detected once. Material: PBMCs. Source of these receptors: a young woman in good health and CMV-seropositive.

This chain links TRBV11-2 with TRBJ1-6, with D hard to call. CDR1 and CDR2 from the germline V gene are SGHAT and FQNNGV. V lost 1 base, J lost 6 bases, and 16 bases lay in between. The CDR3 is 17 residues long. The CDR3, as DNA: TGTGCCAGCAGCTTAGGATCCAGGTTTATGTTTAATTCACCCCTCCACTTT. Its translation: CASSLGSRFMFNSPLHF.

This clone appeared a single time. The CDR3 loop reads CASSSFGIERSPQFF. The CDR3 bases are TGTGCCAGCAGCTCCTTCGGAATAGAGAGGTCTCCGCAGTTCTTC. The chain joins TRBV6-5 to TRBJ2-1; D is ambiguous. The V end lost 6 bases, the J end lost 12 bases, and 24 bases lay between the germline ends. Germline V gene sequence: CDR1 MNHEY, CDR2 SVGAGI. The CDR3 has 15 residues.

The chain joins TRBV10-3 to TRBJ2-2; TRBD2 agrees at 11 bases. The J segment lost 6 bases and the V segment lost 6 bases, leaving 12 bases of the junction unmatched. The CDR3 has 17 residues. CDR1 is ENHRY and CDR2 is SYGVKD in the germline V gene. CDR3 in amino acids: CAIRPPISGGAAGELFF. CDR3 bases: TGTGCCATCAGGCCCCCTATTAGCGGGGGGGCCGCCGGGGAGCTGTTTTTT.

The chain links TRBV5-1 to TRBJ2-5; TRBD2 agrees at 8 bases. J lost 4 bases, V lost 3 bases, and 8 bases had no gene match. This CDR3 region has 15 residues. Germline lookup yields CDR1 SGHRS and CDR2 YFSETQ. CDR3 sequence reads: CASSSARTSSETQYF. The CDR3 DNA sequence: TGCGCCAGCAGCTCAGCCCGGACTAGCTCAGAGACCCAGTACTTC.

This chain joins TRBV7-6 and TRBJ1-1; 8 bases match TRBD1. The CDR3 totals 12 residues. From germline, CDR1 is SGHVS and CDR2 FNYEAQ. Trimming cost V 1 base and J 8 bases; bases outside gene matches: 0. This CDR3 reads CASSLGTGEAFF. CDR3 bases: TGTGCCAGCAGCTTAGGGACAGGGGAAGCTTTCTTT.

The sample holds a few counts of this clone. The rearrangement joins TRBV4-1 to TRBJ1-6; 8 nucleotides agree with TRBD1. The germline V gene encodes CDR1 MGHRA and CDR2 YSYEKL. This CDR3 spans 15 amino acids. Trimming at V came to 3 bases and at J to 10 bases, leaving 8 bases not matched to a gene. CDR3 protein: CASSQAGQGRSPLHF. CDR3 DNA sequence: TGCGCCAGCAGCCAGGCCGGACAGGGTCGATCACCCCTCCACTTT.

The J gene is TRBJ1-5, the V gene TRBV19; D remains ambiguous. Trimming took 3 bases from V and 3 from J, leaving 12 bases between them. Germline CDR1 is LNHDA and CDR2 is SQIVND (reference sequence). The length of the CDR3 is 15 residues. The CDR3 DNA sequence: TGTGCCAGTAGTATCCGGGGTAGCCCCAATCAGCCCCAGCATTTT. This encodes CASSIRGSPNQPQHF.

The rearrangement links TRBV5-6 to TRBJ2-7; 7 nucleotides agree with TRBD1. V dropped 0 bases and J dropped 5; count of bases not matched to a gene: 2. Germline CDR1 is SGHDT and CDR2 is YYEEEE. There are 13 residues in the CDR3. CDR3 in amino acids: CASSLDRGNEQYF. The DNA for the CDR3 is TGTGCCAGCAGCTTGGACAGGGGCAACGAGCAGTACTTC.

This chain connects TRBV27 to TRBJ1-2, with D possibly being TRBD1 (5 bases). Between the trimmed V and J ends, which lost 3 bases and 3 bases, there was a span of 8 bases. Germline V gene sequence: CDR1 MNHEY, CDR2 SMNVEV (reference sequence). The length of the CDR3 is 13 residues. Here the CDR3 reads CASSLEGHYGYTF. DNA of the CDR3: TGTGCCAGCAGTTTGGAGGGGCACTATGGCTACACCTTC.

The chain recombines TRBV5-3 with TRBJ1-5; perhaps TRBD1 as D (5 bases). TRBV5-3 is noted as an ORF with a role that remains uncertain. CDR3 size: 17 residues. V lost 0 bases to trimming and J lost 2 bases, with 15 bases between them. The CDR3 loop reads CARSLGARGEGNQPQHF. The CDR3 region has the DNA TGTGCCAGAAGCTTGGGGGCTAGAGGGGAGGGCAATCAGCCCCAGCATTTT.

This chain uses TRBV6-6 with TRBJ2-7; TRBD1 matches at 9 bases. Looked up from germline, CDR1 is MNHNY and CDR2 is SVGAGI (reference sequence). The V segment lost 5 bases and the J segment 3 bases; nucleotides outside the gene matches: 8. This CDR3 has 15 residues. CDR3 loop: CASSGGTGPSYEQYF. CDR3 in DNA: TGTGCCAGCAGTGGAGGGACAGGGCCTAGCTACGAGCAGTACTTC.

The rearrangement links TRBV14 to TRBJ1-4; the match to TRBD1 covers 8 bases. The ends lost 4 bases at V and 8 bases at J; junction bases unmatched: 3. The CDR3 runs to 13 residues. Germline CDR1 and CDR2: SGHDN and FVKESK. The CDR3 DNA is TGTGCCAGCAGCCTTCGACAGGGGGAAAAACTGTTTTTT. Translating gives CASSLRQGEKLFF.

The chain carries TRBV27 and TRBJ1-5; 8 bases agree with TRBD1. V lost 5 bases, J lost 6 bases, and 9 bases stayed unmatched. The CDR3 has 15 residues. The V gene's germline CDR1 is MNHEY and CDR2 SMNVEV (reference sequence). DNA for the CDR3: TGTGCCAGCAGTCCCCGGACAGGGAGCGGTCAGCCCCAGCATTTT. Translated, it gives CASSPRTGSGQPQHF.